This T cell receptor (beta chain) was documented in a study of human T cells and chemical hapten exposure. Study-wide context: Largely, small differences in pooled library volume made per-sample TCR yields vary.

The J segment lost 2 bases and the V segment lost 2 bases, leaving 5 bases of the junction unmatched. Germline CDR1 is MNHNY and CDR2 is SVGAGI (reference sequence). This CDR3 is built from 16 residues. Study-wide results and caveats: High-frequency TCRs, those above 1 in 1000, stayed the same after DPC sensitization.

This clonotype was seen ten or more times. Antigen specificity is unknown. The time point: healthy volunteer bleed at 6 weeks. It was unfractionated whole blood from which total RNA was extracted. In the library, unique molecular identifiers were attached to individual cDNA molecules. Authors' processing steps: The number of TCRs in each sample had a median of about 96,000 and spanned about 20,000 to 690,600. TCRdb analysed the RACE reads with MiXCR anew, one entry per CDR3 protein. TCRdb assigned the V and J calls; the authors' analysis was not used. Among about 79,000 distinct CDR3 sequences, about 8.6% were seen once, and the ten largest hold around 1.6%.

The clonotype was recovered from a male donor in good health. Some clones in this sample may be carry-over from other donors' samples. The V and J genes are TRBV6-6 and TRBJ1-2, with 10 bases fitting TRBD1. Material: whole blood. The DNA of the CDR3 is TGTGCCAGCAGTTACCCCCGACAGGGGGCGAACTATGGCTACACCTTC. Residues: CASSYPRQGANYGYTF.